Listed here is a single T cell receptor beta chain. Its target is unknown. Exclusions: uncontrolled infection, other autoimmune disease, pregnancy, lactation. On the basis of clinical symptoms, serum thyroxine and TRAb, thyroid ultrasound and orbital computed tomography, diagnoses were made. V gave up 3 bases and J gave up 4 bases, with 6 bases separating them. The CDR3 length is 12 residues. Amplified TCR beta CDR3 regions derived from RNA transcripts. Using the HTBI primer set, a first-round RT-PCR was run on the TCR CDR3. TCRdb independently ran MiXCR on the multiplex PCR reads; one entry per CDR3 protein. Of more than 35,000 distinct CDR3 sequences in the sample, roughly 49% were seen once. The data derive from a study of T cells in Graves' hyperthyroidism and ophthalmopathy. Study-wide results and limits: Most clonotypes that expanded in the thyroid above 0.001 also showed up in blood. Stable hyperthyroidism was told apart from ophthalmopathy by a model built on 13 V-J features.

The V call is TRBV12-3 or TRBV12-4, the J call TRBJ2-5; a possible D gene is TRBD2 (5 bases). The sequenced sample consisted of peripheral blood or thyroid tissue (not recorded which). The sequence derives from a woman between 50 and 59 years old with Graves' hyperthyroidism. The CDR3 DNA follows: TGTGCCAGCAGTTTGAGCGGAGAGACCCAGTACTTC. Translated, it gives CASSLSGETQYF.